The clone carrying this T cell receptor (beta chain) was observed at least ten times. V lost 2 bases and J lost 7, with 6 bases in between. CDR1 is GTSNPN and CDR2 is SVGIG in the germline V gene (reference sequence). The CDR3 loop spans 11 amino acids. The sample is drawn from a study of T cells after yellow fever vaccination. Study as a whole: For low cell numbers, libraries were made with SMART-Seq v4 Ultra Low Input.

For TCR, cDNA came from 5'RACE template switching, which added a universal primer site and UMIs. TCRdb re-analysed the 5' RACE reads in MiXCR, keeping a single row per CDR3 protein. The sample has 68,000 or so distinct CDR3 sequences, less than 8.5% seen once; the top ten hold 30% to 45%. This receptor was obtained from a man aged 25-45 years who received the YFV17D yellow fever vaccine. V gene TRBV30 combines with J gene TRBJ2-1; D may be TRBD2 (5 bases). Material: CD8+ T cells sorted from PBMCs, obtained 15 days after the yellow fever booster vaccination. This chain's CDR3 is CAWSWRNEQFF. DNA for the CDR3: TGTGCCTGGAGTTGGAGGAATGAGCAGTTCTTC.